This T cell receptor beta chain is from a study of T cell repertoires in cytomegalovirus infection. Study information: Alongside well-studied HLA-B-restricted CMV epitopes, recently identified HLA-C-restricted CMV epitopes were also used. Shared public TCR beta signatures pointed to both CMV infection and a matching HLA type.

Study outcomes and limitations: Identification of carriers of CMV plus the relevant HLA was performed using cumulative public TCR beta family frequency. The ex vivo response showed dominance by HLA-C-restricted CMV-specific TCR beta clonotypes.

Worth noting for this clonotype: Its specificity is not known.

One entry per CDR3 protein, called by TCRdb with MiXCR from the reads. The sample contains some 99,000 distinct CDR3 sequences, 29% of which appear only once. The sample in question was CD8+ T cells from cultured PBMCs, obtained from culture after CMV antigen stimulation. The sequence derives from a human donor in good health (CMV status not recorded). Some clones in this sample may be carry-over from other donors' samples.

The chain's CDR3 is CASSLSSAQGYTF. CDR3 sequence (DNA): TGTGCCAGCAGTTTATCCTCTGCCCAGGGCTACACCTTC. The V and J genes are TRBV27 and TRBJ1-2; D gene unclear. Germline CDR1 reads MNHEY; CDR2 reads SMNVEV (reference sequence). V lost 0 bases, J lost 8 bases, and 10 bases lay in between. The CDR3 has 13 amino acids.